These 28 T cell receptor beta chains were sequenced from one sample in a study of shared T cell receptors in the human thymus. Sequencing used immunoSEQ multiplex PCR; TCRdb keeps in-frame clones, though not all of them. This table holds approximately 760,000 clones, 80% to 90% found once. The same specimen was also included in a second study, on human thymus T cells.

Sample: thymocytes. Source of these receptors: a girl under three years old with a congenital heart defect.

This chain joins TRBV28 and TRBJ1-2; 8 bases fit TRBD1. There are 13 residues in the CDR3. The V segment lost 6 bases and the J segment 5 bases; nucleotides outside the gene matches: 5. Germline V gene sequence: CDR1 MDHEN, CDR2 SYDVKM. The DNA of the CDR3 is TGTGCCAGCAGCTACAGGGGGTCGTATGGCTACACCTTC. It encodes CASSYRGSYGYTF.

As regards this clone: Other DNA variants within this sample encode the same CDR3. The chain combines TRBV6-5 with TRBJ2-1; maybe TRBD1 (5 bases). This CDR3 has 15 amino acids. V lost 0 bases to trimming and J lost 5 bases, with 11 bases between them. Germline values: CDR1 MNHEY, CDR2 SVGAGI. The CDR3 sequence is CASSYSWGRHNEQFF. Written as DNA, the CDR3 is TGTGCCAGCAGTTACTCGTGGGGCCGCCACAATGAGCAGTTCTTC.

V and J are TRBV18 and TRBJ2-2; 7 bases match TRBD1. V dropped 0 bases and J dropped 6; count of bases not matched to a gene: 19. The CDR3 has 20 residues. Germline loops: CDR1 KGHSH, CDR2 LQKENI. The CDR3 reads CASSPPEDDEETGRSGELFF. CDR3 DNA sequence: TGTGCCAGCTCACCACCGGAAGATGATGAGGAGACAGGGCGGTCCGGGGAGCTGTTTTTT. Full variable domain (rest looked up from reference TRBV18 and TRBJ2-2): NAGVMQNPRHLVRRRGQEARLRCSPMKGHSHVYWYRQLPEEGLKFMVYLQKENIIDESGMPKERFSAEFPKEGPSILRIQQVVRGDSAAYFCASSPPEDDEETGRSGELFFGEGSRLTVL.

The chain links TRBV7-3 to TRBJ1-5, with D possibly matching TRBD1 (6 bases). Trimming took off 5 bases at V and 9 bases at J, with 20 bases between the two ends. The CDR3 totals 15 residues. Germline CDR1 and CDR2: SGHTA and FQGTGA. The CDR3 DNA is TGTGCCAGCAGCCCCCCTGGACAGCTTTCAAGGCCCCAGCATTTT. Its translation: CASSPPGQLSRPQHF.

The rearrangement links TRBV9 to TRBJ1-1; the D gene is possibly TRBD1 (5 bases). V was clipped by 1 base and J by 5 bases, with 21 bases between them. The CDR3 length is 17 residues. Germline-derived CDR1 and CDR2 are SGDLS and YYNGEE. CDR3 DNA: TGTGCCAGCAGCGTAACCTATAACTCGGGGGTGGGTACTGAAGCTTTCTTT. This sequence encodes CASSVTYNSGVGTEAFF.

The chain uses TRBV6-1 and TRBJ2-1, with 11 bases matching TRBD2. The CDR3 is 14 amino acids. Germline V gene sequence: CDR1 MNHNS, CDR2 SASEGT. The V gene end was trimmed by 5 bases and the J gene end by 6 bases; junction bases not matched to a gene: 3. CDR3 DNA sequence: TGTGCCAGCAGTTATAGCGGGGGGGCCAATGAGCAGTTCTTC. This gives the protein CASSYSGGANEQFF.

V and J are TRBV6-1 and TRBJ2-7, with 7 nucleotides matching TRBD1. This CDR3 contains 13 residues. J lost 1 base, V lost 6 bases, and 3 bases had no gene match. Germline loops: CDR1 MNHNS, CDR2 SASEGT. DNA for the CDR3: TGTGCCAGCAGGGCAGGGGGATCCTACGAGCAGTACTTC. It yields the protein CASRAGGSYEQYF.

The rearrangement uses TRBV6-6 and TRBJ1-1, with D hard to call. Germline loops: CDR1 MNHNY, CDR2 SVGAGI (reference sequence). Trimming shortened V by 9 bases and J by 4 bases, and 12 bases separated the two germline ends. This CDR3 contains 12 residues. As DNA, the CDR3 is TGTGCCAGTACAGCTGCGCCCACTGAAGCTTTCTTT. It translates to CASTAAPTEAFF.

The chain carries TRBV19 and TRBJ2-7; maybe TRBD2 (5 bases). V was pared by 3 bases and J by 2 bases, with 14 bases between. Germline loops: CDR1 LNHDA, CDR2 SQIVND (reference sequence). The CDR3 runs 15 residues. This CDR3 reads CASSMARAKAYEQYF. CDR3 DNA: TGTGCCAGTAGTATGGCGAGGGCGAAGGCCTACGAGCAGTACTTC. Full variable domain (remainder filled in from reference TRBV19 and TRBJ2-7): DGGITQSPKYLFRKEGQNVTLSCEQNLNHDAMYWYRQDPGQGLRLIYYSQIVNDFQKGDIAEGYSVSREKKESFPLTVTSAQKNPTAFYLCASSMARAKAYEQYFGPGTRLTVT.

This chain uses TRBV5-4 with TRBJ2-2; 12 bases agree with TRBD1. Germline V gene lookup returns CDR1 SGHNT and CDR2 YYREEE (reference sequence). V shed 4 bases and J 7 bases; nucleotides not matched to a gene: 8. This CDR3 region has 16 residues. CDR3 DNA sequence: TGTGCCAGCAGCCTATCCGGGACAGGGGGCAACGGGGAGCTGTTTTTT. Amino acids: CASSLSGTGGNGELFF.

The chain is built from TRBV7-9 and TRBJ2-5; 10 bases align to TRBD1. V lost 2 bases, J lost 5 bases, and 8 bases stayed unmatched. The V gene's germline CDR1 is SEHNR and CDR2 FQNEAQ (reference sequence). The length of the CDR3 is 16 residues. In nucleotides, the CDR3 is TGTGCCAGCAGCTTATCCAGGACAGGGGGTAGGGAGACCCAGTACTTC. Translation gives CASSLSRTGGRETQYF.

In nucleotides, the CDR3 is TGTGCCAGCAGTTACGAGGTGGGGGGAACTAATGAAAAACTGTTTTTT. Protein sequence: CASSYEVGGTNEKLFF. The chain combines TRBV6-5 with TRBJ1-4, with a possible D match to TRBD1 (5 bases). The CDR3 is made up of 16 amino acids. The V and J ends lost 2 bases and 1 base respectively, with 11 bases between them. CDR1 and CDR2 (germline): MNHEY, SVGAGI.

The chain carries TRBV6-5 and TRBJ2-7; no reliable D call. V was trimmed by 4 bases and J by 7 bases, leaving 23 bases between them. Germline V gene lookup returns CDR1 MNHEY and CDR2 SVGAGI. The CDR3 is 16 amino acids. The CDR3 DNA sequence: TGTGCCAGCAGTTCCAACCCCCAGGCAGGCGTTACGGAGCAGTACTTC. Protein sequence: CASSSNPQAGVTEQYF.

The chain has TRBV13 and TRBJ2-7; TRBD1 is a possible D gene (5 bases). The germline gives CDR1 PRHDT, CDR2 FYEKMQ (reference sequence). Trimming left V 1 base short and J 4 bases short, with 11 bases between. The CDR3 runs to 14 residues. CDR3 bases: TGTGCCAGCAGCTTAGCCTCGACAGAATACGAGCAGTACTTC. It yields the protein CASSLASTEYEQYF.

The gene calls are TRBV2 and TRBJ1-3; D gene ambiguous. The CDR3 totals 16 residues. V lost 6 bases, J lost 2 bases, and 17 bases lay in between. From germline, CDR1 is SNHLY and CDR2 FYNNEI. The CDR3 is CASRPNPTGTGNTIYF. The CDR3 nucleotides are TGTGCCAGCAGACCTAACCCGACGGGGACTGGAAACACCATATATTTT.

A single count supports this clone. The chain employs TRBV14 and TRBJ1-2; 7 nucleotides line up with TRBD1. There are 17 residues in the CDR3. The trim removed 1 base at V and 2 bases at J, leaving 10 bases unmatched. Germline V lookup: CDR1 SGHDN, CDR2 FVKESK. In nucleotides, the CDR3 is TGTGCCAGCAGCCAAGGTTCCCAGGGGGGCCGCAACTATGGCTACACCTTC. Its translation: CASSQGSQGGRNYGYTF.

The sample holds one count of this clone. J is TRBJ2-1 and V is TRBV4-1; TRBD2 is a possible D gene (6 bases). Germline assignment: CDR1 MGHRA and CDR2 YSYEKL. Trimming shortened V by 4 bases and J by 3 bases, and 16 bases separated the two germline ends. The CDR3 has 16 residues. CDR3 bases: TGCGCCAGCAGCCGACTCCTGTTGCGGGACTACAATGAGCAGTTCTTC. Protein product: CASSRLLLRDYNEQFF.

The chain is built from TRBV6-6 and TRBJ1-1, with a weak D call TRBD1 (6 bases). Per the germline V gene, CDR1 is MNHNY and CDR2 is SVGAGI (reference sequence). The CDR3 is 13 residues long. The germline V and J ends were trimmed by 4 bases and 6 bases, with 12 bases remaining between them. CDR3: CASSSLQGAEAFF. The CDR3 DNA follows: TGTGCCAGCAGTTCCCTACAGGGTGCTGAAGCTTTCTTT.

The V gene is TRBV20-1, the J gene TRBJ1-2; D may be TRBD1 (5 bases). CDR1 is DFQATT and CDR2 is SNEGSKA in the germline V gene (reference sequence). The CDR3 spans 10 residues. As DNA, the CDR3 is TGCAGGGGGGGAACGGGGGTCTACACCTTC. Protein product: CRGGTGVYTF.

J is TRBJ2-3 and V is TRBV2; TRBD2 is a possible D gene (5 bases). Trimming shortened V by 6 bases and J by 0 bases, and 19 bases separated the two germline ends. The germline V gene encodes CDR1 SNHLY and CDR2 FYNNEI. The CDR3 is made up of 17 amino acids. CDR3 DNA: TGTGCCAGCAGGGGGAGCCTAGCAGGAAGTAGCACAGATACGCAGTATTTT. Protein sequence: CASRGSLAGSSTDTQYF.

V gene TRBV6-6 combines with J gene TRBJ1-1; TRBD1 aligns across 8 bases. The V gene's germline CDR1 is MNHNY and CDR2 SVGAGI (reference sequence). The V and J ends lost 4 bases and 11 bases, in that order; junction bases with no gene match: 18. The CDR3 runs 16 residues. The CDR3 is CASSLGSGTGHEGAFF. The CDR3 DNA follows: TGTGCCAGCAGTTTAGGATCCGGGACAGGCCACGAAGGGGCTTTCTTT.

This clone is a singleton in its sample. The rearrangement links TRBV11-2 to TRBJ1-1; D perhaps matches TRBD1 (5 bases). The CDR3 is 12 amino acids. The V end was cut by 3 bases, the J end by 5 bases, with 7 bases between. CDR1 SGHAT and CDR2 FQNNGV come from the germline V gene. This CDR3 reads CASSFGGTEAFF. In nucleotides, the CDR3 is TGTGCCAGCAGCTTTGGGGGGACTGAAGCTTTCTTT.

This clone was seen more than once but under ten times. This chain uses TRBV7-2 with TRBJ1-2, with 7 bases lining up with TRBD1. This CDR3 spans 15 amino acids. Trimming removed 4 bases from V and 7 bases from J; junction bases left unmatched: 12. From germline, CDR1 is SGHTA and CDR2 FQGNSA. CDR3 nucleotides: TGTGCCAGCAGCTCCCACCACAGGGGCCTGTGTGGCTACACCTTC. As protein: CASSSHHRGLCGYTF.

This chain links TRBV15 with TRBJ1-2, with a possible D match to TRBD1 (6 bases). This CDR3 is built from 14 residues. The V end lost 7 bases, the J end lost 6 bases, and 18 bases lay between the germline ends. In germline, CDR1 is LNHNV, CDR2 YYDKDF (reference sequence). The CDR3, as DNA: TGTGCCACCACCAATCGACAGGACGTAAATGGCTACACCTTC. Translation: CATTNRQDVNGYTF.

The V and J genes are TRBV5-6 and TRBJ1-6, with 9 nucleotides matching TRBD1. The CDR3 has 16 residues. From germline, CDR1 is SGHDT and CDR2 YYEEEE. Losses at the gene ends were 6 bases for V and 5 bases for J; bases not matched to a gene: 9. The CDR3 sequence: CASTGGQGKDNSPLHF. As DNA, the CDR3 is TGTGCCAGCACTGGAGGACAGGGGAAGGATAATTCACCCCTCCACTTT.

The chain has TRBV7-8 and TRBJ2-1; 11 bases fit TRBD2. The CDR3 is 16 residues long. CDR1 is SGHVS and CDR2 is FQNEAQ in the germline V gene. V dropped 1 base and J dropped 2; count of bases not matched to a gene: 1. The CDR3 coding sequence is TGTGCCAGCAGCTTAGAACTAGCGGGGGCCTACAATGAGCAGTTCTTC. Amino acid sequence: CASSLELAGAYNEQFF.

The chain carries TRBV5-6 and TRBJ2-1; D might be TRBD2 (5 bases). CDR3 length equals 13 residues. Germline V gene data show CDR1 as SGHDT and CDR2 as YYEEEE. V shed 0 bases and J shed 5 bases, with 6 bases lying between them. The CDR3 DNA is TGTGCCAGCAGCTTGGACGGGGACAATGAGCAGTTCTTC. Translated: CASSLDGDNEQFF.

The V and J genes are TRBV2 and TRBJ1-5; 7 nucleotides agree with TRBD1. Losses at the gene ends were 2 bases for V and 7 bases for J; bases not matched to a gene: 11. The CDR3 consists of 16 residues. Germline loops: CDR1 SNHLY, CDR2 FYNNEI. The CDR3 sequence: CASSERADRVSQPQHF. In DNA, the CDR3 is TGTGCCAGCAGTGAAAGGGCAGACAGGGTAAGCCAGCCCCAGCATTTT.